This T cell receptor (beta chain) was observed in a study of early T cells in non-severe SARS-CoV-2 infection. Study overall: Bulk RNA from unsorted whole blood was sequenced; chains were unpaired. The study, taken as a whole, reports: VDJdb matching skewed toward anti-spike CD8 responses, missing private and CD4 specificities.

Of note for this clonotype: Its antigen is currently unknown. A junction boundary mismatches the germline segment, possibly from a read error.

The TCR library protocol was used to attach unique molecular identifiers. These identifiers were attached to individual cDNA molecules. TCRdb reanalysed the 5' RACE reads using MiXCR and keeps one entry per CDR3 protein. The sample records fewer than 120,000 distinct CDR3 sequences, around 12% being singletons. CDR1 is SGHRS and CDR2 is YFSETQ in the germline V gene. The length of the CDR3 is 14 residues. This receptor was taken from an adult who was a healthcare worker with PCR-confirmed SARS-CoV-2 infection or an uninfected control (not recorded which). V is TRBV5-1 and J is TRBJ1-1; D is ambiguous. Sequencing used whole blood, obtained at baseline. The CDR3 loop reads CASSLRLTSPEASF. The CDR3 nucleotides are TGCGCCAGCAGCTTGAGATTAACCTCTCCTGAAGCTTCCTTT.